The clone carrying this T cell receptor (beta chain) was counted only a few times. Antigen specificity is unknown. This sample was included in a study of cytomegalovirus exposure and HLA in healthy donors. Notes on the study in general: Cytomegalovirus-associated status was assigned to some 180 TCR beta chains. A later analysis showed that HLA-associated TCR beta chains had undergone more clonal expansion than equally common others. Across donors, presence/absence analyses took sequencing depth to be roughly uniform.

The germline V gene encodes CDR1 MNHNY and CDR2 SVGAGI (reference sequence). This CDR3 spans 16 amino acids. Losses at the gene ends were 11 bases for V and 3 bases for J; bases not matched to a gene: 14. PCR employed 60 Vbeta and 13 Jbeta primers. Measured with immunoSEQ multiplex PCR; TCRdb has only the in-frame clones, and not every one. The table lists about 220,000 clones, 76% of them singletons. The sample taken for sequencing was PBMCs. The chain carries TRBV6-6 and TRBJ2-2, with 8 bases fitting TRBD2. The TCR originated in a man between 18 and 35 years old in good health and CMV-seronegative. CDR3 residues: CAARVGGEGYTGELFF. In nucleotides, the CDR3 is TGTGCCGCAAGAGTCGGGGGGGAGGGGTACACCGGGGAGCTGTTTTTT.